The TCR beta chain described here comes from a study of identical twins. Findings and caveats of the study: Abundant beta clonotypes from cord blood had fewer insertions, unlike memory repertoires, which showed none. The authors noted that invariant MAIT and iNKT cells could partly confound zero-insertion analyses. It was cross-sectional statistical analysis, not following the same donors, that the conclusions relied on.

This clonotype was picked up many times. Its antigen is as yet unknown. The V gene lost 1 base and the J gene lost 0 bases, with 13 bases spanning the gap. CDR3 length: 17 amino acids. Germline CDR1 LGHNA, CDR2 YNFKEQ. A template switching step contributed a universal primer site, while unique molecular identifiers were present in the cDNA. One entry per CDR3 protein results from TCRdb running MiXCR on the 5' RACE reads. The table lists 310,000 or so distinct CDR3 sequences, more than 6.5% of them singletons. This sample was shared with a second study, whose subject was yellow fever vaccine responses in identical twins.

This TCR derives from a woman between 18 and 29 years old in good health. Sequences were obtained from memory (CD45RO+) T cells sorted from blood. The V call is TRBV4-2, the J call TRBJ1-3; weak D call: TRBD1 (5 bases). CDR3 loop: CASSQGERQPSGNTIYF. Here the CDR3 DNA reads TGTGCCAGCAGCCAAGGAGAACGACAGCCCTCTGGAAACACCATATATTTT.